This T cell receptor beta chain was recorded in a study of blood T cells in healthy people across ages (dated by TCRdb to the mid-2010s). With regard to the full study: In model experiments, template switching captured roughly one uniquely barcoded TCR beta cDNA molecule for every two T cells. Age-related changes in TCR beta repertoire diversity were measured in the study by deep sequencing normalized with unique cDNA molecular identifiers. The donors were divided into four age groups: young (average roughly 15 years), middle-aged (roughly 40), aged (about 56) and long-lived (about 79). Donors of different ages were randomly distributed across sequencing lanes to avoid experimental bias. Using the same blood draw, the study looked at two additional independent replicas of 1 million unique cDNA reads for two donors, one aged 18 to 30 and the other aged 80 or older. Beyond this particular receptor, the publication reports: Conclusive comparison of naive and antigen-experienced compartments was prevented by the profiling of bulk unsorted PBMCs. There was a strong correlation between observed TCR beta diversity and the percentage of naive T cells measured by flow cytometry. The CMV infection status of donors was not known, potentially confounding age-related changes in expanded clonotypes. Compared with the aged group, the long-lived group had more naive CD4+ T cells, fewer expanded clones and increased TCR diversity, a pattern suggesting age selection. Estimates of total diversity from one million sequenced T cells were regarded as lower bounds and underestimates. Observed TCR beta diversity per million T cells fell roughly linearly with age, and a significant reduction was already apparent by age around 36.

The donors were roughly 39 Caucasian individuals from Russia, aged about 6 to 95 years, who were systemically healthy. Ten milliliters of peripheral blood were drawn from each donor into EDTA-treated Vacutainer tubes. PBMCs were isolated by Ficoll-Paque density-gradient centrifugation, with at least 7 million obtained per sample. Trizol reagent was used to extract total RNA from the PBMCs, yielding at least 5 micrograms per sample. The percentages of naive CD45RAhigh/CD27high T cells were determined by flow cytometry on a PBMC aliquot from every donor. As for this clonotype: The antigen it binds to is not known. Base qualities are missing; no much larger clone stands one base away.

Taken from the germline V gene (reference sequence), the CDR1 and CDR2 loops are DFQATT and SNEGSKA. Including the terminal cysteine and phenylalanine, the CDR3 comprises 12 residues. The entry retains the CDR3 DNA only, 36 bases that are in frame from base 1. Germline trimming: 3 bases from V, 4 bases from J; junction bases outside gene matches: 1. Library preparation used 5' RACE. The reads were generated on an Illumina HiSeq 2500. A second about 7 to 12 cycle PCR used a sample-barcoded 5' primer and a J-beta primer mix. A unique molecular identifier was introduced onto each TCR beta cDNA molecule by a template-switch 5' adaptor carrying 12 random nucleotides. At least 2.5 million CDR3-containing paired-end reads were obtained from each sample. First-strand cDNA was synthesized from all RNA with the Mint cDNA synthesis kit, primed by a TRBC-specific oligonucleotide. Following uracil-DNA glycosylase treatment, all cDNA underwent a first 18-cycle PCR with the universal primers M1SS and BC2_uni_R. Regarding the original processing steps: Each sample was normalized by randomly selecting 1 million high-quality reads, each carrying a distinct molecular identifier. Reads with shared molecular identifiers were discarded instead of being binned into consensus sequences. CDR3 identification, clonotype clustering and error correction used MiTCR with a Q25 quality threshold and the strictest error-elimination algorithm. Lower-bound total TCR beta diversity was estimated with a nonparametric unseen species model using Euler transformation. TCRdb passed the public sequencing reads through fastp at Q25 and MiXCR, retaining productive beta sequences. Each entry is one CDR3 protein sequence, shown with its most common DNA and genes. The V and J calls shown here were made by TCRdb, not taken from the authors' results. For this sample there are roughly 800,000 distinct CDR3 sequences; roughly 64% appear just once. The ten largest account for approximately 23% of the sample.

This TCR was sampled from a man aged 25 to 40 in good health. Material for sequencing was blood. The chain was built from TRBV20-1 and TRBJ2-3; 7 of the junction bases match TRBD1. The CDR3 region has the sequence CSASQGADTQYF. The base sequence is TGCAGTGCTAGCCAGGGGGCAGATACGCAGTATTTT.